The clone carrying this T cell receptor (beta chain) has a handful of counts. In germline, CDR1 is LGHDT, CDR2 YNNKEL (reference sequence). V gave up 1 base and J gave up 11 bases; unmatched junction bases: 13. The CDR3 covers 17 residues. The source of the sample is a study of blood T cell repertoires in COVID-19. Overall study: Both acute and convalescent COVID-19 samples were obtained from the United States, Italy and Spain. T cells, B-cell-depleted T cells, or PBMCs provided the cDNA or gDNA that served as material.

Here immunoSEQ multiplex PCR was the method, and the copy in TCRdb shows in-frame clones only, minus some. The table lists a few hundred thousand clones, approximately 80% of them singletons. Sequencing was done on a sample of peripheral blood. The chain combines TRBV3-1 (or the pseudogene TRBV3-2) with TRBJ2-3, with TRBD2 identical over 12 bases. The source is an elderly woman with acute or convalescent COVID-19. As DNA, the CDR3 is TGTGCCAGCAGCCAAGTTCGGTCTAGCGGGGGGGCCCGGGAGCAGTATTTT. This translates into CASSQVRSSGGAREQYF.